The 27 T cell receptor beta chains reported below all come from one sample, sequenced in a study of T-cell memory formation after mild COVID-19. MiXCR, applied by TCRdb to the 5' RACE reads, yields one record per CDR3 protein. Of roughly 500,000 distinct CDR3 sequences in the sample, roughly 21% were seen once. The sample taken for sequencing was PBMCs or a T cell subset sorted from them (not recorded which). The source of these receptors is an adult woman who had mild COVID-19 (a few samples of this study predate the infection). Cell type and time point are not known.

The chain recombines TRBV12-3 or TRBV12-4 with TRBJ2-7, with 7 positions matching TRBD1. This CDR3 spans 14 amino acids. Unmatched junction bases numbered 10, after V lost 5 bases and J lost 6 bases. CDR3 sequence: CASSPDRRSSEQYF. CDR3 sequence (DNA): TGTGCCAGCAGTCCGGACAGGCGGAGCAGCGAGCAGTACTTC.

This clonotype has just a few counts. This sequence joins TRBV15 and TRBJ2-7; D unclear. The CDR3 extends over 16 amino acids. The germline gives CDR1 LNHNV, CDR2 YYDKDF (reference sequence). Deletions cut 0 bases from V and 2 bases from J, with 14 bases between. This CDR3 reads CATSRDPFRSAYEQYF. The CDR3 bases are TGTGCCACCAGCAGAGATCCTTTTCGGAGCGCCTACGAGCAGTACTTC.

The chain couples TRBV15 to TRBJ1-2, with TRBD1 matching over 8 bases. Germline V gene lookup returns CDR1 LNHNV and CDR2 YYDKDF (reference sequence). This CDR3 has 15 residues. J gave up 6 bases and V 3 bases, and 9 bases lay outside the gene matches. CDR3 protein: CATSSLDRVMDGYTF. DNA for the CDR3: TGTGCCACCAGCAGCCTGGACAGGGTAATGGATGGCTACACCTTC. The full variable domain, completed using reference TRBV15 and TRBJ1-2, is DAMVIQNPRYQVTQFGKPVTLSCSQTLNHNVMYWYQQKSSQAPKLLFHYYDKDFNNEADTPDNFQSRRPNTSFCFLDIRSPGLGDTAMYLCATSSLDRVMDGYTFGSGTRLTVV.

This clonotype was detected a few times. The chain links TRBV14 to TRBJ2-7; D is unclear. This CDR3 has 12 amino acids. Germline-derived CDR1 and CDR2 are SGHDN and FVKESK. V dropped 3 bases and J dropped 3 bases, with 6 bases sitting between them. CDR3 sequence (DNA): TGTGCCAGCAGCCATATATTCTACGAGCAGTACTTC. Protein product: CASSHIFYEQYF.

This clonotype was seen more than once but under ten times. The CDR3 loop is CASSLGYRDYGYTF. Here the CDR3 DNA reads TGCGCCAGCAGCTTGGGGTACAGGGACTATGGCTACACCTTC. This chain links TRBV5-1 with TRBJ1-2; possible D gene TRBD1, 6 bases. The CDR3 sequence is 14 residues long. V was pared by 0 bases and J by 3 bases, with 9 bases between. The germline gives CDR1 SGHRS, CDR2 YFSETQ.

This clonotype was observed a few times. The gene calls are TRBV7-9 and TRBJ2-5; weak D call: TRBD2 (6 bases). There are 15 residues in the CDR3. Trimming took 5 bases from V and 2 from J, leaving 15 bases between them. CDR1 is SEHNR and CDR2 is FQNEAQ in the germline V gene (reference sequence). The CDR3 nucleotides are TGTGCCAGCAGCAACCCGGGGACTGTACAAGAGACCCAGTACTTC. Its protein product is CASSNPGTVQETQYF.

Only a few counts were recorded for this clonotype. V usage is TRBV12-3 or TRBV12-4 and J usage is TRBJ2-1; TRBD2 aligns across 10 bases. This CDR3 region has 16 residues. V lost 3 bases to trimming and J lost 9 bases; unmatched junction nucleotides: 11. The CDR3 DNA follows: TGTGCCAGCAGTTTTAGTACCAGCGGGGGGGCAGGTGAGCAGTTCTTC. Amino acids: CASSFSTSGGAGEQFF.

V is TRBV19 and J is TRBJ1-2; 7 nucleotides agree with TRBD1. The germline V gene has CDR1 LNHDA and CDR2 SQIVND (reference sequence). The J segment lost 5 bases and the V segment lost 5 bases, leaving 14 bases of the junction unmatched. CDR3 length equals 16 residues. The CDR3: CASSLETGFFEYGYTF. The CDR3 DNA reads as TGTGCCAGTAGTCTCGAGACAGGGTTCTTTGAGTATGGCTACACCTTC.

The chain recombines TRBV6-1 with TRBJ2-2; tentative D call: TRBD1 (5 bases). Trimming stripped 3 bases from V and 0 bases from J, with 11 bases between. Germline CDR1 MNHNS, CDR2 SASEGT. The CDR3 loop spans 16 amino acids. The CDR3 here is CASSDLTVTNTGELFF. The CDR3, as DNA: TGTGCCAGCAGTGATTTGACAGTCACGAACACCGGGGAGCTGTTTTTT.

V usage is TRBV20-1 and J usage is TRBJ1-6; 7 bases agree with TRBD1. Germline CDR1 reads DFQATT; CDR2 reads SNEGSKA (reference sequence). The CDR3 is 15 amino acids. Trimming took 2 bases from V and 7 from J; bases not matched to a gene: 8. The DNA of the CDR3 is TGCAGTGCTAGACCGCCGGGACAGCCAAATTCACCCCTCCACTTT. It encodes CSARPPGQPNSPLHF.

This clonotype has a single count. V gene TRBV9 combines with J gene TRBJ2-3, with D hard to call. CDR1 is SGDLS, CDR2 YYNGEE, per germline. This CDR3 has 12 amino acids. The V and J ends lost 0 bases and 5 bases respectively, with 4 bases between them. CDR3 region: CASSVEGDTQYF. The CDR3 coding sequence is TGTGCCAGCAGCGTAGAAGGAGATACGCAGTATTTT.

The rearrangement joins TRBV6-2 or TRBV6-3 to TRBJ1-5, with D tentatively TRBD1 (5 bases). Trimming cost V 5 bases and J 6 bases, with 23 bases left between them. CDR1 MNHEY and CDR2 SVGEGT come from the germline V gene. CDR3 length equals 17 residues. This chain's CDR3 is CASSDNPGRRRGQPQHF. The CDR3 coding sequence is TGTGCCAGCAGTGACAACCCGGGGCGCCGGCGGGGTCAGCCCCAGCATTTT.

This clonotype was detected ten times or more. The J gene is TRBJ2-5, the V gene TRBV15; the D gene could be TRBD1 or TRBD2 (5 bases each). Between the trimmed V and J ends, which lost 1 base and 4 bases, there was a span of 13 bases. CDR1 is LNHNV and CDR2 is YYDKDF in the germline V gene (reference sequence). CDR3 length equals 15 residues. The CDR3 protein is CATSRGQSRGETQYF. The CDR3 DNA reads as TGTGCCACCAGCAGAGGACAGTCGAGGGGAGAGACCCAGTACTTC.

The chain couples TRBV7-9 to TRBJ2-5; D might be TRBD2 (5 bases). The CDR3 totals 12 residues. The germline gives CDR1 SEHNR, CDR2 FQNEAQ (reference sequence). Deletions cut 3 bases from V and 4 bases from J, with 6 bases between. As DNA, the CDR3 is TGTGCCAGCAGCTTCGGGGTAGAGACCCAGTACTTC. It translates to CASSFGVETQYF.

This clonotype occurred a few times. This sequence joins TRBV6-6 and TRBJ2-3; weak D call: TRBD2 (6 bases). Germline V lookup: CDR1 MNHNY, CDR2 SVGAGI (reference sequence). CDR3 length: 15 amino acids. The ends were cut back, 2 bases at V and 1 base at J, with 10 bases in the middle. The CDR3 sequence: CASSYPPSGTDTQYF. The CDR3 DNA reads as TGTGCCAGCAGTTACCCCCCTAGCGGCACAGATACGCAGTATTTT.

This clonotype was counted between two and nine times. V and J are TRBV6-2 or TRBV6-3 and TRBJ2-1; TRBD1 agrees at 10 bases. The germline gives CDR1 MNHEY, CDR2 SVGEGT. This CDR3 spans 12 amino acids. The trim removed 4 bases at V and 16 bases at J, leaving 7 bases unmatched. CDR3 sequence (DNA): TGTGCCAGCAGTTCTTCCGGGACAGGGGTTTTCTTC. This codes for CASSSSGTGVFF.

In its sample, this clonotype was seen a few times. The chain recombines TRBV12-3 or TRBV12-4 with TRBJ1-1; D is uncertain. V lost 8 bases, J lost 4 bases, and 11 bases lay in between. This CDR3 spans 12 amino acids. CDR3 loop: CASEAPGTEAFF. In DNA form, the CDR3 reads TGTGCCAGCGAAGCTCCAGGCACTGAAGCTTTCTTT.

This clonotype was picked up a small number of times. V usage is TRBV18 and J usage is TRBJ2-1; 7 positions match TRBD2. Germline V gene sequence: CDR1 KGHSH, CDR2 LQKENI. This CDR3 has 16 amino acids. V gave up 3 bases and J gave up 4 bases; unmatched junction bases: 9. The CDR3 reads CASSPLGRAPYNEQFF. The CDR3 bases are TGTGCCAGCTCACCCCTAGGGAGGGCCCCTTACAATGAGCAGTTCTTC.

This clonotype was counted at least ten times. V is TRBV7-2 and J is TRBJ2-1; 9 bases line up with TRBD2. CDR3 length: 15 amino acids. Germline V gives CDR1 SGHTA, CDR2 FQGNSA. V lost 1 base and J lost 4; bases outside the gene matches: 2. CDR3 sequence reads: CASSLGLAAYNEQFF. CDR3 bases: TGTGCCAGCAGCTTAGGACTAGCGGCTTACAATGAGCAGTTCTTC.

This clonotype occurred a few times. The V call is TRBV7-8, the J call TRBJ2-1, with D perhaps being TRBD1 or TRBD2 (5 bases each). Germline V CDR1 and CDR2: SGHVS, FQNEAQ. V was shortened by 1 base and J by 4 bases, with 8 bases between the two germline ends. CDR3 length: 14 residues. CDR3 DNA sequence: TGTGCCAGCAGCTTAGGGGACCGATACAATGAGCAGTTCTTC. As protein: CASSLGDRYNEQFF.

This chain joins TRBV4-1 and TRBJ2-7; D remains unclear. Between the trimmed V and J ends, which lost 5 bases and 5 bases, there was a span of 16 bases. Germline values: CDR1 MGHRA, CDR2 YSYEKL. CDR3 size: 14 residues. The CDR3 sequence: CASSARTLGHEQYF. Here the CDR3 DNA reads TGCGCCAGCAGCGCTCGGACCCTGGGCCACGAGCAGTACTTC.

This clonotype turned up a few times. The rearrangement uses TRBV12-3 or TRBV12-4 and TRBJ2-1; the D gene is possibly TRBD2 (6 bases). The CDR3 has 15 residues. Trimming removed 7 bases at V and 10 bases at J, with 23 bases between. The chain's CDR3 is CASILGGLEFEEQFF. Here the CDR3 DNA reads TGTGCCAGCATCCTCGGGGGTCTCGAATTCGAAGAGCAGTTCTTC.

This clonotype was detected only a few times. J is TRBJ2-7 and V is TRBV11-3; D might be TRBD1 (6 bases). The CDR3 extends over 14 amino acids. The germline CDR1 and CDR2 sequences are SGHNT and YENEEA. Trimming pared 5 bases from V and 3 bases from J, leaving 14 bases between. CDR3 sequence (DNA): TGTGCCAGCAGCCCTACAGGGCTGGGCTACGAGCAGTACTTC. It translates to CASSPTGLGYEQYF. The complete variable domain, with remaining parts taken from reference TRBV11-3 and TRBJ2-7, reads EAGVVQSPRYKIIEKKQPVAFWCNPISGHNTLYWYLQNLGQGPELLIRYENEEAVDDSQLPKDRFSAERLKGVDSTLKIQPAELGDSAVYLCASSPTGLGYEQYFGPGTRLTVT.

This clonotype appeared a few times. The gene calls are TRBV6-5 and TRBJ2-1, with 7 bases identical to TRBD1. The CDR3 covers 18 residues. CDR1 MNHEY and CDR2 SVGAGI come from the germline V gene. The trim removed 2 bases at V and 1 base at J, leaving 11 bases unmatched. CDR3 sequence (DNA): TGTGCCAGCAGTTACCTAGGACCTCGGACAGGTTCCTACAATGAGCAGTTCTTC. Translation gives CASSYLGPRTGSYNEQFF.

The genes are TRBV7-9 and TRBJ2-1, with 10 bases fitting TRBD2. Germline-derived CDR1 and CDR2 are SEHNR and FQNEAQ (reference sequence). The CDR3 length is 14 residues. The trim removed 5 bases at V and 8 bases at J, leaving 6 bases unmatched. The CDR3 bases are TGTGCCAGCAGCCCGGGACTAGCGATCTATGAGCAGTTCTTC. Its protein product is CASSPGLAIYEQFF.

V usage is TRBV9 and J usage is TRBJ2-3, with D unresolved. V was cut by 2 bases and J by 0 bases, with 13 bases left in between. The CDR3 is 16 residues long. Germline V gene lookup returns CDR1 SGDLS and CDR2 YYNGEE. CDR3 sequence reads: CASSVGSGDSTDTQYF. Written as DNA, the CDR3 is TGTGCCAGCAGCGTTGGGTCTGGAGATAGCACAGATACGCAGTATTTT.

This clonotype has a handful of counts. V and J are TRBV9 and TRBJ2-1, with D maybe TRBD2 (6 bases). Germline V lookup: CDR1 SGDLS, CDR2 YYNGEE. Trimming left V 0 bases short and J 8 bases short, with 12 bases between. CDR3 length equals 14 residues. Written as DNA, the CDR3 is TGTGCCAGCAGCGTAGGGGTCAGGGAGGATGAGCAGTTCTTC. Protein sequence: CASSVGVREDEQFF.